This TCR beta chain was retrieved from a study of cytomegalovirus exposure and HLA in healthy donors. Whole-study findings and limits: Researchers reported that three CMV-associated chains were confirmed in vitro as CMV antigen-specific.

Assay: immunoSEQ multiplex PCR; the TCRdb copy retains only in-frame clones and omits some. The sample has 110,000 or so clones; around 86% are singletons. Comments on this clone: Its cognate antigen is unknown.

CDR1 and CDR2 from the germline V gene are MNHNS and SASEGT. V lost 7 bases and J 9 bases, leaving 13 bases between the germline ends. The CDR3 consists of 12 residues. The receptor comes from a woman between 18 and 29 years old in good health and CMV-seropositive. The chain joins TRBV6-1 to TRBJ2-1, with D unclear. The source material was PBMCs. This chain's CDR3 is CASILRGVEQFF. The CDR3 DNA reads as TGTGCCAGCATCCTACGAGGTGTTGAGCAGTTCTTC.